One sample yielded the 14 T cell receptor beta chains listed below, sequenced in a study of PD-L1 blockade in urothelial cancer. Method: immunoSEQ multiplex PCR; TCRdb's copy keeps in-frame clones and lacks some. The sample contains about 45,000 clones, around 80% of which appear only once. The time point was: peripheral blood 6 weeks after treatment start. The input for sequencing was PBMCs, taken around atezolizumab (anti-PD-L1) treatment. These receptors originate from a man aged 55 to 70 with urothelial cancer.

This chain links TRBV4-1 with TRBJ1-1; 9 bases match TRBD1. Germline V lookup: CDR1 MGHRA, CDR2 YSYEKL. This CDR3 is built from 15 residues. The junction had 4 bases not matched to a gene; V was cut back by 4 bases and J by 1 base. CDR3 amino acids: CASSPAGQGNTEAFF. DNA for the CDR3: TGCGCCAGCAGCCCCGCGGGACAGGGGAACACTGAAGCTTTCTTT.

CDR3 coding DNA: TGTGCCAGCAGTGAGACCGGACAGGGACTCACAGATACGCAGTATTTT. This sequence encodes CASSETGQGLTDTQYF. The V gene is TRBV6-4, the J gene TRBJ2-3, with 8 bases aligning to TRBD1. Germline CDR1 MRHNA, CDR2 SNTAGT. The CDR3 runs to 16 residues. The V and J ends lost 3 bases and 2 bases, in that order; junction bases with no gene match: 7.

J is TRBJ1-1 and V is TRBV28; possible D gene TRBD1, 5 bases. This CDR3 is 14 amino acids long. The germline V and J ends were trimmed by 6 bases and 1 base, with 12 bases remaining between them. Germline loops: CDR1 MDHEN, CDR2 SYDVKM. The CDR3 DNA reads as TGTGCCAGCAGGGGGGACTTCCCGAACACTGAAGCTTTCTTT. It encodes CASRGDFPNTEAFF. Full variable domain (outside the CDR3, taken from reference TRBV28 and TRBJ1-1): DVKVTQSSRYLVKRTGEKVFLECVQDMDHENMFWYRQDPGLGLRLIYFSYDVKMKEKGDIPEGYSVSREKKERFSLILESASTNQTSMYLCASRGDFPNTEAFFGQGTRLTVV.

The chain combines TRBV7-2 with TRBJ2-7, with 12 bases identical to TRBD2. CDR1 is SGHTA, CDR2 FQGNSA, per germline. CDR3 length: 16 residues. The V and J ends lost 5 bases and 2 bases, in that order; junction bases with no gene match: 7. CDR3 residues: CASSTGTSGSAYEQYF. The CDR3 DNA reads TGTGCCAGCAGCACGGGGACTAGCGGGTCCGCCTACGAGCAGTACTTC.

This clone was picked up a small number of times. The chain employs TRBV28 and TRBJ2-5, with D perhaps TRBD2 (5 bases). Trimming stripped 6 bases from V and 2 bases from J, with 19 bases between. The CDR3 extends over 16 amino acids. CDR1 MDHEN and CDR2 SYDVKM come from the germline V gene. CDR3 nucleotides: TGTGCCAGCAGCCCAAGGTTGCGGGCCAGACAAGAGACCCAGTACTTC. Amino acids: CASSPRLRARQETQYF. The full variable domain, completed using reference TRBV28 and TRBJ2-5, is DVKVTQSSRYLVKRTGEKVFLECVQDMDHENMFWYRQDPGLGLRLIYFSYDVKMKEKGDIPEGYSVSREKKERFSLILESASTNQTSMYLCASSPRLRARQETQYFGPGTRLLVL.

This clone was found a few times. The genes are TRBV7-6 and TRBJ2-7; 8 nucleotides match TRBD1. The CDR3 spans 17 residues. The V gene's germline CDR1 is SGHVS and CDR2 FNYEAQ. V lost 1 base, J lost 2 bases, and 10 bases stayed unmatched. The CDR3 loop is CASSLVVLGQATYEQYF. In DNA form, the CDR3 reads TGTGCCAGCAGCTTAGTCGTTTTGGGACAGGCCACCTACGAGCAGTACTTC.

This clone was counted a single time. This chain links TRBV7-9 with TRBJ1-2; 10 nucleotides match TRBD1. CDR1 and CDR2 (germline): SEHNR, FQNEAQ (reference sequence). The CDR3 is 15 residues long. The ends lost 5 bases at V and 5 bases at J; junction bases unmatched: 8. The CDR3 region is CASSPSRDRGYGYTF. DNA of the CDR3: TGTGCCAGCAGCCCCTCCCGGGACAGGGGATATGGCTACACCTTC.

CDR3 in DNA: TGTGCCAGCTCACGAACGGACAGTTTATATGGCTACACCTTC. Encoded protein: CASSRTDSLYGYTF. This chain links TRBV18 with TRBJ1-2; possible D gene TRBD1, 6 bases. Germline CDR1 is KGHSH and CDR2 is LQKENI. V lost 4 bases to trimming and J lost 5 bases, with 14 bases between them. CDR3 length equals 14 residues.

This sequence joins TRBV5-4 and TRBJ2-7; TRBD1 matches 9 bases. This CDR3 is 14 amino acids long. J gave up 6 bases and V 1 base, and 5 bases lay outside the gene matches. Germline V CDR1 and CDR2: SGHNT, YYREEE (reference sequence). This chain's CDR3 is CASSLRTGDFEQYF. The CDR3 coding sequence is TGTGCCAGCAGCTTGCGGACAGGGGATTTCGAGCAGTACTTC.

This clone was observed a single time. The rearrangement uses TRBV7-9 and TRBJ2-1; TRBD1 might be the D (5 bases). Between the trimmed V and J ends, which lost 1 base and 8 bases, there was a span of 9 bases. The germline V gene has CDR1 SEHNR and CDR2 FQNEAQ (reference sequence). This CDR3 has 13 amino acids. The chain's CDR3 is CASSLEGNHEQFF. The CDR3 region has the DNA TGTGCCAGCAGCTTAGAGGGGAACCATGAGCAGTTCTTC.

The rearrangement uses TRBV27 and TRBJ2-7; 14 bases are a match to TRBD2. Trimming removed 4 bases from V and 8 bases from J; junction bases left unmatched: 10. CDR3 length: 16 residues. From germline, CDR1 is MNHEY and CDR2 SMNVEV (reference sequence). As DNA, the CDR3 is TGTGCCAGCAGTTCGGGACTAGCGGGAGAACGGCCCAAGCAGTACTTC. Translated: CASSSGLAGERPKQYF.

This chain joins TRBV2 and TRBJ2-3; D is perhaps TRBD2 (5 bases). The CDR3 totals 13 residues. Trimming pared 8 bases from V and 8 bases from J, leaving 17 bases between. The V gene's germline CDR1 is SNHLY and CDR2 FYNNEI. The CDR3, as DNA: TGTGCCAGCGGATTAACTAGTTCTGGTACGCAGTATTTT. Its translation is CASGLTSSGTQYF. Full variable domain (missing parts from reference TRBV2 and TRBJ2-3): EPEVTQTPSHQVTQMGQEVILRCVPISNHLYFYWYRQILGQKVEFLVSFYNNEISEKSEIFDDQFSVERPDGSNFTLKIRSTKLEDSAMYFCASGLTSSGTQYFGPGTRLTVL.

CDR3 DNA: TGTGCCAGCAAAGGGGGCGAAAGCTCCTACGAGCAGTACTTC. This encodes CASKGGESSYEQYF. The chain combines TRBV28 with TRBJ2-7; 7 nucleotides align to TRBD1. The junction had 6 bases not matched to a gene; V was cut back by 7 bases and J by 0 bases. The CDR3 is made up of 14 amino acids. Germline V lookup: CDR1 MDHEN, CDR2 SYDVKM.

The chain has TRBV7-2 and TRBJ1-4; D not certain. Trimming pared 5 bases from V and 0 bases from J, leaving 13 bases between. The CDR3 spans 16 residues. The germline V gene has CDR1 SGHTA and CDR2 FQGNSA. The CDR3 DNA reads TGTGCCAGCAGCCCCCGGAGGGCAGCAACTAATGAAAAACTGTTTTTT. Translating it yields CASSPRRAATNEKLFF.